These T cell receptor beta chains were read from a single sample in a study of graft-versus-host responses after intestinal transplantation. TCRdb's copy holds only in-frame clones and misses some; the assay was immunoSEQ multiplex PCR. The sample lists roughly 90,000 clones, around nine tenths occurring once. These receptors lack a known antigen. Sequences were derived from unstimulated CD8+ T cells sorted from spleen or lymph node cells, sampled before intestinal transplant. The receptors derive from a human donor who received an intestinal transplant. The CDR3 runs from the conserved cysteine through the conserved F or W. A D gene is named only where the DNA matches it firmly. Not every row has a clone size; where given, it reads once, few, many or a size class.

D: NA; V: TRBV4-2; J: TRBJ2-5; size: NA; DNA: TGTGCCAGCAGCCAAGAGGACGGAGAGACCCAGTACTTC; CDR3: CASSQEDGETQYF
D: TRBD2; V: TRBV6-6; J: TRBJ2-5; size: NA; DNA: TGTGCCAGCAGTGTAGCGGGGGGCCTGGAGACCCAGTACTTC; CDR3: CASSVAGGLETQYF
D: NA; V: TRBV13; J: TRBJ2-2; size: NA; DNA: TGTGCCAGCAACGAGCGAGGCACCGGGGAGCTGTTTTTT; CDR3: CASNERGTGELFF
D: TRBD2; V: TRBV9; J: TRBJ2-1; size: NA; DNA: TGTGCCAGCAACCTCGACCGGACTAGCGGGGACAATGAGCAGTTCTTC; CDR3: CASNLDRTSGDNEQFF
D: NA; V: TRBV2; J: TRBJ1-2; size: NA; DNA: TGTGCCAGCAGTGAAGGGGGGACCGCGAACTATGGCTACACCTTC; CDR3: CASSEGGTANYGYTF
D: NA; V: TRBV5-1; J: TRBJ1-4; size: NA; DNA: TGCGCCAGCAGCTCTGGTGAGCGGTCAGGGGCCGAAAAACTGTTTTTT; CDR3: CASSSGERSGAEKLFF
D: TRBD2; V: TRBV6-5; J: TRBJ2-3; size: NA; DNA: TGTGCCAGCCACGGACTAGCGGGCACAGATACGCAGTATTTT; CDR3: CASHGLAGTDTQYF
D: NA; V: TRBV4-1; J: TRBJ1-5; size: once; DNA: TGCGCCAGCAGCCAAGAGGTCTCCAATAGCAATCAGCCCCAGCATTTT; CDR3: CASSQEVSNSNQPQHF
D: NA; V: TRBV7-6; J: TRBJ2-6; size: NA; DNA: TGTGCCAGCAGCTTAGGTGCAGGCGAGGCCAACGTCCTGACTTTC; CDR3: CASSLGAGEANVLTF
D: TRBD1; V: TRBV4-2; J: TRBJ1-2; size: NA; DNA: TGTGCCAGCAGCCAAGGGGACAGTCACTATGGCTACACCTTC; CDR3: CASSQGDSHYGYTF
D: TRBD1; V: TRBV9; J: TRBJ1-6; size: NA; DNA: TGTGCCAGCGGGACAGGGGTAAATTCACCCCTCCACTTT; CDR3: CASGTGVNSPLHF
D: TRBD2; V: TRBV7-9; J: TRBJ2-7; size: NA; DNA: TGTGCCAGCAGCTTAGTGCCAACTAGCGGGGACCGCCCCCCCTACGAGCAGTACTTC; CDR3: CASSLVPTSGDRPPYEQYF